This T cell receptor beta chain was sequenced in a study of T cells after posttransplantation cyclophosphamide. Study-wide findings and caveats: Later post-transplant blood repertoires were often dominated by donor CD8+ memory clones. Recipient CMV seropositivity and CMV reactivation strongly tracked TRB clonality. TRB overlap between skin or GI tissue T cells and blood was limited.

Profiled with immunoSEQ multiplex PCR; TCRdb holds only in-frame clones, not every one. The sample has 25,000 to 40,000 clones; about 91% are singletons. The CDR3 sequence is 15 residues long. Trimming left V 4 bases short and J 1 base short, with 13 bases between. From germline, CDR1 is MNHNS and CDR2 SASEGT. Remarks on this clone: The antigen remains unidentified.

Cells defined as naive were viable CD3+CD4+ or CD3+CD8+ and CCR7+CD45RA+CD45RO-CD95-CD27+CD28+. The chain links TRBV6-1 to TRBJ1-2; D possibly corresponds to TRBD1 (5 bases). Sequences were obtained from naive CD4+ T cells sorted from blood. The sequence derives from a man aged 25-45 years in good health and a related stem cell transplant donor. The CDR3 DNA reads TGTGCCAGCAGTGGGGTGCCAGGGTTTAACTATGGCTACACCTTC. Translated: CASSGVPGFNYGYTF.